These T cell receptor beta chains were read from a single sample in a study of T cell responses to AZD1222 COVID-19 vaccine. Assay used: immunoSEQ multiplex PCR; TCRdb lists only in-frame clones, some missing. The sample holds around 160,000 clones, about 90% seen once. The sequenced sample was peripheral blood, obtained on day 0 of AZD1222 vaccination. The receptor set was obtained from an adult in good health. CDR3s include the opening cysteine and the closing phenylalanine or tryptophan. D genes are given only for firm matches.

CDR3nt	CDR3aa	v_gene	j_gene	d_gene
TGTGCCAGCAGCACGGGCTGGGGGGCTTTAGCTTATAGGGACACAGATACGCAGTATTTT	CASSTGWGALAYRDTDTQYF	TRBV13	TRBJ2-3	.
TGTGCCAGCAGTTTTACAGGACACTCTGGAAACACCATATATTTT	CASSFTGHSGNTIYF	TRBV6-2/TRBV6-3	TRBJ1-3	.
TGTGCCAGCAGTTTTGGGGGGAATGGCTACACCTTC	CASSFGGNGYTF	TRBV12-3/TRBV12-4	TRBJ1-2	.
TGTGCAAGTCGCTCTCAAAAGTTGTTCTCTCCCCAATATGGCTACACCTTC	CASRSQKLFSPQYGYTF	TRBV12-2	TRBJ1-2	.
TGTGCCAGCAGCACCACCCCTGGACAGGCTGGGGCCAACGTCCTGACTTTC	CASSTTPGQAGANVLTF	TRBV28	TRBJ2-6	TRBD1
TGTGCCGCGGTAAAAGCGGACAGCTCCTACGAGCAGTACTTC	CAAVKADSSYEQYF	TRBV2	TRBJ2-7	.
TGTGCCAGCAGCTCCTTAACTAGCGGGGTTTACAATGAGCAGTTCTTC	CASSSLTSGVYNEQFF	TRBV7-9	TRBJ2-1	TRBD2
TGTGCCAGCAGGGCCTGGACAGGGGACTATGGCTACACCTTC	CASRAWTGDYGYTF	TRBV11-2	TRBJ1-2	TRBD1
TGCGCCAGCAGCTTCAGACTAGCGGTGGATACGCAGTATTTT	CASSFRLAVDTQYF	TRBV5-1	TRBJ2-3	TRBD2
TGTGCCAGCAGTTTCCGTCCGGGAAAACGGACCCCTAACTATGGCTACACCTTC	CASSFRPGKRTPNYGYTF	TRBV28	TRBJ1-2	.
TGTGCCAGCAGCCCCTACCCCGACAGGGTAGGTCAGTATTTT	CASSPYPDRVGQYF	TRBV7-3	TRBJ2-3	TRBD1